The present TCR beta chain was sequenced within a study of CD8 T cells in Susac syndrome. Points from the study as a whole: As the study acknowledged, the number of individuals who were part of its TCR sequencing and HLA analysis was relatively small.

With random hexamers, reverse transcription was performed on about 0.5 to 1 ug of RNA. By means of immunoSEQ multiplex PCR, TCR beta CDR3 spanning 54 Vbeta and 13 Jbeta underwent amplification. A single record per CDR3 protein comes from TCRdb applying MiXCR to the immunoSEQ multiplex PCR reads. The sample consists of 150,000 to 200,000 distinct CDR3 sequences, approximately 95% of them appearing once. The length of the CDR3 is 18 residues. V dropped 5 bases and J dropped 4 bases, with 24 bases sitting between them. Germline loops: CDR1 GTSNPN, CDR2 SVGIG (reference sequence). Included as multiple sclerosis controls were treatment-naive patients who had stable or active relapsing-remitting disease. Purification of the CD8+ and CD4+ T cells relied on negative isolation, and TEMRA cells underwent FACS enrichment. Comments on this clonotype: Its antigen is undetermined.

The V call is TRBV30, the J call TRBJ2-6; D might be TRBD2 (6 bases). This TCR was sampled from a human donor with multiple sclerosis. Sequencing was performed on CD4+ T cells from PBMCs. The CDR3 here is CAWSNSRGGLTGANVLTF. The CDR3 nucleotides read TGTGCCTGGTCGAACTCCCGGGGAGGCCTGACGGGGGCCAACGTCCTGACTTTC.